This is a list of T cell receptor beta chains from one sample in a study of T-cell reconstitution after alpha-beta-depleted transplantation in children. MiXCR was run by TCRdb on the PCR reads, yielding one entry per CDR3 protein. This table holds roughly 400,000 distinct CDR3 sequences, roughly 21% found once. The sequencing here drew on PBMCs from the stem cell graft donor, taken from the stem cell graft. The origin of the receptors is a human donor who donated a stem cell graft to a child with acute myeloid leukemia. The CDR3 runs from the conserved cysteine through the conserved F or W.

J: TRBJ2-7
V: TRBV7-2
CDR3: CASSLAMYEQYF

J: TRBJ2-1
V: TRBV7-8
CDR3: CASSLSIAGDGNEQFF

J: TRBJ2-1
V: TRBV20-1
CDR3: CSARKAGGRHEQFF

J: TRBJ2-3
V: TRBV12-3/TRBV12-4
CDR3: CASSFQAGTDTQYF

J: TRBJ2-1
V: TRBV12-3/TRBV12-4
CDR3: CASIRAAGSSYNEQFF

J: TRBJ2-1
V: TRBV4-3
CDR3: CASSQDQGLVPNEQFF

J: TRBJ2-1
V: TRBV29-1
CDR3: CSVEGGVGVDNEQFF

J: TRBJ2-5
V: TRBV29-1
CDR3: CSVVDTFPRETQYF

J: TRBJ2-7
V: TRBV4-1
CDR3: CASSQPGTSAFYEQYF

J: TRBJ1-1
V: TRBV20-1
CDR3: CSARTGFEAFF

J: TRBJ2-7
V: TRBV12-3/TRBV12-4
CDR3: CASSFGTNSYEQYF

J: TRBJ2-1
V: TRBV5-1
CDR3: CASSRGLAGGPGDEQFF

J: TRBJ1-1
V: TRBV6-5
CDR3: CASAKGRNTEAFF

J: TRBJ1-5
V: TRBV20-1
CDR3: CSARDSGRHQPQHF

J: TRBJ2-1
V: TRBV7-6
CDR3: CASSPIAGGPGNEQFF

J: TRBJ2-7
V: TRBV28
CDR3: CASSLTGRAGEQYF

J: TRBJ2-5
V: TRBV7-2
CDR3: CASSLRRAQETQYF